This T cell receptor (beta chain) was retrieved from a study of blood T cell repertoires in COVID-19. CDR3 length: 13 residues. Germline V gene data show CDR1 as MNHEY and CDR2 as SMNVEV (reference sequence). V dropped 6 bases and J dropped 9 bases, with 18 bases sitting between them. TCRdb keeps only in-frame clones here, not all; method: immunoSEQ multiplex PCR. The data show 350,000 to 450,000 clones, 80% to 90% seen once. Cohort 3 recovery required two negative PCRs, clearance, or symptom resolution. The sequence was collected from a young man who had recovered from COVID-19. Sequencing was done on a sample of PBMCs or T cells enriched from blood (not recorded which). The chain joins TRBV27 to TRBJ2-7, with no clear D. As DNA, the CDR3 is TGTGCCAGCAGACCAGCCACGACCGTAGCGCAGTACTTC. It yields the protein CASRPATTVAQYF.